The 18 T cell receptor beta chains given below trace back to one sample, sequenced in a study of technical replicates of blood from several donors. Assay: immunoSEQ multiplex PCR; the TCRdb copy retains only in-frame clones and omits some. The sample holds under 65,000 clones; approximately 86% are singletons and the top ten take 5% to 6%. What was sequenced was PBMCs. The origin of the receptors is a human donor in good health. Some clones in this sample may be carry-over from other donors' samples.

CDR3: CASRAGTAIPGYTF. CDR3 bases: TGTGCCAGCAGGGCGGGGACCGCCATTCCTGGCTACACCTTC. The rearrangement links TRBV6-5 to TRBJ1-2, with D perhaps matching TRBD1 (5 bases). Trimming left V 6 bases short and J 7 bases short, with 18 bases between. The germline CDR1 and CDR2 sequences are MNHEY and SVGAGI. The CDR3 consists of 14 residues.

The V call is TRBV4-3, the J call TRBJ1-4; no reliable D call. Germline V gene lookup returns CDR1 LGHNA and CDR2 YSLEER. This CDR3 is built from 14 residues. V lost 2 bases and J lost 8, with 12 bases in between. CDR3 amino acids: CASSQYSGEEKLFF. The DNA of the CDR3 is TGCGCCAGCAGCCAATATTCCGGGGAGGAAAAACTGTTTTTT.

The CDR3 DNA follows: TGCGCCAGCAGCCAAGATCTCAACAGCTATGGCTACACCTTC. Translated, it gives CASSQDLNSYGYTF. This rearrangement joins TRBV4-1 to TRBJ1-2, with D unresolved. The CDR3 is made up of 14 amino acids. Looked up from germline, CDR1 is MGHRA and CDR2 is YSYEKL. The V end lost 0 bases, the J end lost 4 bases, and 9 bases lay between the germline ends.

CDR3 bases: TGTGCCAGCAGCGTAGATGGCGGGGGTGAGCAGTTCTTC. The encoded protein is CASSVDGGGEQFF. The genes are TRBV9 and TRBJ2-1; 7 nucleotides line up with TRBD2. The CDR3 totals 13 residues. The V gene's germline CDR1 is SGDLS and CDR2 YYNGEE. J was trimmed by 9 bases and V by 0 bases; bases with no gene match: 3.

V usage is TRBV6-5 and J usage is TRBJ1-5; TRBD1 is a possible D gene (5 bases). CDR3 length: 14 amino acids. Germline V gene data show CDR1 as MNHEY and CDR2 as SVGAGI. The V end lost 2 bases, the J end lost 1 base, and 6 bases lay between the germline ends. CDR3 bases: TGTGCCAGCAGTTACCGGGGGAGCAATCAGCCCCAGCATTTT. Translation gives CASSYRGSNQPQHF.

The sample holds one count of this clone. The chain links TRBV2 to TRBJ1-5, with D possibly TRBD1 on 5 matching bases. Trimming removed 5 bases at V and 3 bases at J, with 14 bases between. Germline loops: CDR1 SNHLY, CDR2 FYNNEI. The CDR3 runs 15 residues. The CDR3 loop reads CASSPGGGVNQPQHF. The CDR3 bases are TGTGCCAGCAGTCCGGGCGGAGGGGTCAATCAGCCCCAGCATTTT.

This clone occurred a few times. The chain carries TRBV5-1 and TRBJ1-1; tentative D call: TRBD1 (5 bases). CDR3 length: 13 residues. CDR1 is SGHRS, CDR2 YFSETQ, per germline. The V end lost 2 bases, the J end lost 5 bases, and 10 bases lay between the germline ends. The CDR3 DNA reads TGCGCCAGCAGCTTTGCGGGGCGAACTGAAGCTTTCTTT. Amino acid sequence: CASSFAGRTEAFF.

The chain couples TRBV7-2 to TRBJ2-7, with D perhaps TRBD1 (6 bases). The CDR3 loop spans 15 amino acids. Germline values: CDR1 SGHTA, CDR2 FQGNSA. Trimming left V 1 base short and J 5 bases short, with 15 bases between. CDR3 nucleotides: TGTGCCAGCAGCTTAGTGGACAGCCCAAGCGACGAGCAGTACTTC. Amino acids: CASSLVDSPSDEQYF.

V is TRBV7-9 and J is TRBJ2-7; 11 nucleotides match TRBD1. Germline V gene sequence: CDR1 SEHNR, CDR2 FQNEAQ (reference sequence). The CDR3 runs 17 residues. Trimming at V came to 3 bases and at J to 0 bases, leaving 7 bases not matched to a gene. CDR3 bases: TGTGCCAGCAGCTTCCCCGGGACAGGGGGGTACTCCTACGAGCAGTACTTC. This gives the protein CASSFPGTGGYSYEQYF.

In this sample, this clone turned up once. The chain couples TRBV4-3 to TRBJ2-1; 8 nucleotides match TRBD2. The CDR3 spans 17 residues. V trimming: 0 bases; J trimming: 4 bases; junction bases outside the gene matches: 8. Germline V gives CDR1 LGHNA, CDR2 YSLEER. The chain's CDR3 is CASSQDVAGGRYNEQFF. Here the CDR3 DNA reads TGCGCCAGCAGCCAAGATGTTGCGGGAGGACGTTACAATGAGCAGTTCTTC.

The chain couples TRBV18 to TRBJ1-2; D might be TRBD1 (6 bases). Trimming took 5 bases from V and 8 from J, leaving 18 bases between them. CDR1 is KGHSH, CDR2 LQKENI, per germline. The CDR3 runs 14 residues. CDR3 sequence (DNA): TGTGCCAGCTCAGGAGATTCCGGGACATCAGGCTACACCTTC. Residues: CASSGDSGTSGYTF. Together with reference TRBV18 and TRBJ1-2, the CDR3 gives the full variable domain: NAGVMQNPRHLVRRRGQEARLRCSPMKGHSHVYWYRQLPEEGLKFMVYLQKENIIDESGMPKERFSAEFPKEGPSILRIQQVVRGDSAAYFCASSGDSGTSGYTFGSGTRLTVV.

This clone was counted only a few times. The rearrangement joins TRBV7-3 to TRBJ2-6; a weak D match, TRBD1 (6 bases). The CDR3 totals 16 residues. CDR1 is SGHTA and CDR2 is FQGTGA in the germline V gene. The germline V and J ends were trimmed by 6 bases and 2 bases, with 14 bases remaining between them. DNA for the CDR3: TGTGCCAGCAGTTTTGTTGGGGGCGCTGGGGCCAACGTCCTGACTTTC. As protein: CASSFVGGAGANVLTF.

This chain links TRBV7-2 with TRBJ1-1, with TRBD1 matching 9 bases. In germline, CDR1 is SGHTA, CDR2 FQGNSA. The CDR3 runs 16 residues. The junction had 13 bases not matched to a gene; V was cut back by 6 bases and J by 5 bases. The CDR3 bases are TGTGCCAGCAGGGCTCTAGGGACAGGGCTTGGGACTGAAGCTTTCTTT. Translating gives CASRALGTGLGTEAFF.

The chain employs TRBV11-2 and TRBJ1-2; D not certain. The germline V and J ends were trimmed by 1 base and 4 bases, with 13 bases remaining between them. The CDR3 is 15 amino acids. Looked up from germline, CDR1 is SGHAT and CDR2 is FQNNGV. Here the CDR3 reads CASSLVSGISYGYTF. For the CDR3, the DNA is TGTGCCAGCAGCTTAGTATCGGGGATCAGCTATGGCTACACCTTC. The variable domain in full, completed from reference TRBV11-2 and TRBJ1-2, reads EAGVAQSPRYKIIEKRQSVAFWCNPISGHATLYWYQQILGQGPKLLIQFQNNGVVDDSQLPKDRFSAERLKGVDSTLKIQPAKLEDSAVYLCASSLVSGISYGYTFGSGTRLTVV.

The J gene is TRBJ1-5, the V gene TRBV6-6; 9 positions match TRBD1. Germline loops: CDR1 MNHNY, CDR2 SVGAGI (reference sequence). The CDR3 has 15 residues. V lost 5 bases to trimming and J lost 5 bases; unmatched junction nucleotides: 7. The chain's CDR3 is CASSGGTGKDQPQHF. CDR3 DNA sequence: TGTGCCAGCAGTGGGGGGACAGGGAAGGATCAGCCCCAGCATTTT.

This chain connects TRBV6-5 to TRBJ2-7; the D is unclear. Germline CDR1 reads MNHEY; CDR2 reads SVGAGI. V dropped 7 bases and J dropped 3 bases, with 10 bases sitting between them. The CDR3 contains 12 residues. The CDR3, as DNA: TGTGCCAGCACCACCCACAACTACGAGCAGTACTTC. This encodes CASTTHNYEQYF.

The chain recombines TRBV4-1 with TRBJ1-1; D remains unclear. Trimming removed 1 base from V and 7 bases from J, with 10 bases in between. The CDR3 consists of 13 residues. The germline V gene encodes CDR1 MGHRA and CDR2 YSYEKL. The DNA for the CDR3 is TGCGCCAGCAGCCAAGCCCTCGGGAGTGAAGCTTTCTTT. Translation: CASSQALGSEAFF.

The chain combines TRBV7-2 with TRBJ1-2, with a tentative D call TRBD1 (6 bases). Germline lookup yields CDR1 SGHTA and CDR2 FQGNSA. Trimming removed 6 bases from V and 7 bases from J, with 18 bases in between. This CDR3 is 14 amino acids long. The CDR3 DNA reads TGTGCCAGCAGGAGCTGGCAGGGGCTGGGTGGCTACACCTTC. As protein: CASRSWQGLGGYTF.